This entry lists 24 T cell receptor beta chains sequenced from one sample in a study of cytomegalovirus exposure and HLA in healthy donors. The study ran its PCR with 60 Vbeta and 13 Jbeta primers. The assay was immunoSEQ multiplex PCR, and TCRdb's table has in-frame clones only and misses some. This sample yields approximately 150,000 clones, of which 80% are seen a single time; 4.5% belongs to the top ten. Sample: PBMCs. These receptors all come from a middle-aged man in good health and CMV-seronegative.

This clone was seen a handful of times. This sequence joins TRBV9 and TRBJ2-5; D is unclear. V was shortened by 0 bases and J by 1 base, with 7 bases between the two germline ends. Germline lookup yields CDR1 SGDLS and CDR2 YYNGEE. CDR3 length equals 14 residues. The CDR3 loop reads CASSVGPVQETQYF. The DNA for the CDR3 is TGTGCCAGCAGCGTAGGTCCAGTCCAAGAGACCCAGTACTTC.

As regards this clone: In this CDR3 the conserved last residue, phenylalanine or tryptophan, is missing, so a read error is likely. J is TRBJ2-3 and V is TRBV5-6, with TRBD2 matching over 7 bases. The CDR3 loop spans 14 amino acids. CDR1 and CDR2 from the germline V gene are SGHDT and YYEEEE. V shed 1 base and J 5 bases; nucleotides not matched to a gene: 4. CDR3 region: CASSLISGGDTQYV. In DNA form, the CDR3 reads TGTGCCAGCAGCTTGATCTCGGGGGGAGATACGCAGTATGTT.

The chain couples TRBV5-1 to TRBJ2-3; weak D call: TRBD2 (5 bases). The germline V gene encodes CDR1 SGHRS and CDR2 YFSETQ. Trimming pared 0 bases from V and 0 bases from J, leaving 8 bases between. The CDR3 has 15 amino acids. The CDR3 is CASSLAGVSTDTQYF. The CDR3 nucleotides are TGCGCCAGCAGCTTGGCCGGGGTTAGCACAGATACGCAGTATTTT. Full variable domain (missing parts from reference TRBV5-1 and TRBJ2-3): KAGVTQTPRYLIKTRGQQVTLSCSPISGHRSVSWYQQTPGQGLQFLFEYFSETQRNKGNFPGRFSGRQFSNSRSEMNVSTLELGDSALYLCASSLAGVSTDTQYFGPGTRLTVL.

The V and J genes are TRBV6-5 and TRBJ1-2; TRBD1 aligns across 9 bases. After removal of 4 bases from V and 2 bases from J, the junction contained 5 bases not matched to a gene. The CDR3 length is 15 residues. Per the germline V gene, CDR1 is MNHEY and CDR2 is SVGAGI. The CDR3 DNA reads as TGTGCCAGCAGTTCTCCAGGACAGGGGAACTATGGCTACACCTTC. It encodes CASSSPGQGNYGYTF.

The J gene is TRBJ1-2, the V gene TRBV5-1; TRBD1 is a possible D gene (5 bases). V lost 0 bases and J 4 bases, leaving 7 bases between the germline ends. CDR3 length equals 13 residues. Germline CDR1 is SGHRS and CDR2 is YFSETQ. CDR3 coding DNA: TGCGCCAGCAGCTTGGAAGGGGCCTATGGCTACACCTTC. It specifies CASSLEGAYGYTF.

V is TRBV30 and J is TRBJ1-1; perhaps TRBD1 as D (5 bases). CDR3 length: 11 amino acids. Between the trimmed V and J ends, which lost 8 bases and 5 bases, there was a span of 12 bases. From germline, CDR1 is GTSNPN and CDR2 SVGIG (reference sequence). The CDR3 is CALSRGTEAFF. The DNA for the CDR3 is TGTGCCCTCTCCCGGGGGACTGAAGCTTTCTTT.

The chain recombines TRBV10-3 with TRBJ2-4, with 7 bases fitting TRBD2. The CDR3 length is 15 residues. J lost 1 base, V lost 8 bases, and 8 bases had no gene match. Germline CDR1 reads ENHRY; CDR2 reads SYGVKD. This CDR3 is CAIGDGGTAKNIQYF. The CDR3 DNA sequence: TGTGCCATCGGGGACGGGGGGACGGCCAAAAACATTCAGTACTTC.

This clone has just one count. This rearrangement joins TRBV28 to TRBJ1-4; a weak D match, TRBD1 (6 bases). The V gene's germline CDR1 is MDHEN and CDR2 SYDVKM. Trimming stripped 11 bases from V and 0 bases from J, with 13 bases between. This CDR3 is 14 amino acids long. The CDR3 bases are TGTGCCGGTTCTGGGGGCTCAACTAATGAAAAACTGTTTTTT. It codes for CAGSGGSTNEKLFF.

This CDR3 reads CASSLAATGKNQPQHF. Here the CDR3 DNA reads TGTGCCAGCAGCCTTGCAGCGACAGGGAAAAATCAGCCCCAGCATTTT. The chain couples TRBV7-8 to TRBJ1-5; 7 bases are a match to TRBD1. J was trimmed by 4 bases and V by 5 bases; bases with no gene match: 11. Germline assignment: CDR1 SGHVS and CDR2 FQNEAQ. CDR3 size: 16 residues.

In DNA form, the CDR3 reads TGTGCCACCAGCTTAAGGACAGGGGGCGCAAAGCAGTACTTC. Its translation: CATSLRTGGAKQYF. This sequence joins TRBV15 and TRBJ2-5; 11 bases fit TRBD1. This CDR3 spans 14 amino acids. Germline lookup yields CDR1 LNHNV and CDR2 YYDKDF (reference sequence). With V trimmed by 5 bases and J by 11 bases, 10 bases remained unmatched.

This clone was observed a few times. This chain joins TRBV6-1 and TRBJ1-5; 11 positions match TRBD1. Germline assignment: CDR1 MNHNS and CDR2 SASEGT. The ends lost 8 bases at V and 3 bases at J; junction bases unmatched: 6. This CDR3 spans 15 amino acids. CDR3 residues: CASDWTGGYNQPQHF. In DNA form, the CDR3 reads TGTGCCAGCGATTGGACAGGGGGCTACAATCAGCCCCAGCATTTT.

This rearrangement joins TRBV5-8 to TRBJ2-1; maybe TRBD1 (6 bases). The germline V gene has CDR1 SGHTS and CDR2 YDEGEE. The CDR3 covers 17 residues. V lost 2 bases to trimming and J lost 0 bases, with 15 bases between them. CDR3 in amino acids: CASSFLRQASSYNEQFF. In nucleotides, the CDR3 is TGTGCCAGCAGCTTCCTAAGACAGGCGAGCTCCTACAATGAGCAGTTCTTC.

This chain uses TRBV7-2 with TRBJ2-2, with TRBD2 identical over 12 bases. The trim removed 1 base at V and 5 bases at J, leaving 8 bases unmatched. Germline V gives CDR1 SGHTA, CDR2 FQGNSA. The CDR3 totals 18 residues. Here the CDR3 DNA reads TGTGCCAGCAGCTTAGAACCTAGCGGGGGGGCGGGAACCGGGGAGCTGTTTTTT. Its protein product is CASSLEPSGGAGTGELFF.

The gene calls are TRBV27 and TRBJ1-2, with 7 nucleotides matching TRBD1. Trimming took 7 bases from V and 6 from J; bases not matched to a gene: 8. The length of the CDR3 is 13 residues. Germline V gene sequence: CDR1 MNHEY, CDR2 SMNVEV (reference sequence). CDR3 in DNA: TGTGCCAGCACCGACAGGGCTCGGGATGGCTACACCTTC. Amino acids: CASTDRARDGYTF.

The chain couples TRBV7-2 to TRBJ2-3; D gene ambiguous. Germline CDR1 is SGHTA and CDR2 is FQGNSA. There are 16 residues in the CDR3. V gave up 4 bases and J gave up 0 bases, with 14 bases separating them. Here the CDR3 DNA reads TGTGCCAGCAGCTCCCCCCAGGCCTTCAGCACAGATACGCAGTATTTT. This codes for CASSSPQAFSTDTQYF.

Points on this clone: A read error may account for a junction end that differs from germline. V and J are TRBV25-1 and TRBJ2-7; a weak D match, TRBD1 (6 bases). This CDR3 comprises 14 residues. The germline V gene has CDR1 MGHDK and CDR2 SYGVNS. In nucleotides, the CDR3 is TGTGCCAGCAGAGAATCAGGGGATTTCTACGAGCAGTACTTC. Translated, it gives CASRESGDFYEQYF.

V usage is TRBV4-3 and J usage is TRBJ2-1; D is undetermined. CDR3 length: 13 residues. Looked up from germline, CDR1 is LGHNA and CDR2 is YSLEER. The V and J ends lost 3 bases and 6 bases respectively, with 9 bases between them. The CDR3 DNA reads TGCGCCAGCAGCCATGGTGGAGCCAATGAGCAGTTCTTC. This translates into CASSHGGANEQFF.

This clone was seen more than once but under ten times. The J gene is TRBJ2-6, the V gene TRBV14, with D unresolved. CDR1 and CDR2 (germline): SGHDN, FVKESK. V lost 0 bases to trimming and J lost 0 bases, with 6 bases between them. The CDR3 extends over 16 amino acids. The CDR3 DNA follows: TGTGCCAGCAGCCAAGATCTCTCCTCTGGGGCCAACGTCCTGACTTTC. Encoded protein: CASSQDLSSGANVLTF.

This clone was recorded a few times. The chain uses TRBV6-1 and TRBJ1-4; 7 nucleotides agree with TRBD1. Looked up from germline, CDR1 is MNHNS and CDR2 is SASEGT. The CDR3 consists of 16 residues. V shed 2 bases, J shed 6 bases, and the junction held 9 bases outside the gene matches. The CDR3 nucleotides are TGTGCCAGCAGTGAACATGGGACAGTAGGACATGAAAAACTGTTTTTT. Translating it yields CASSEHGTVGHEKLFF.

The genes are TRBV18 and TRBJ1-4, with D possibly TRBD1 on 6 matching bases. The V gene's germline CDR1 is KGHSH and CDR2 LQKENI. The CDR3 length is 16 residues. Trimming left V 5 bases short and J 8 bases short, with 21 bases between. The DNA for the CDR3 is TGTGCCAGCTCATCGAACAGGGTGCCCATGAAGGAAAAACTGTTTTTT. Residues: CASSSNRVPMKEKLFF.

The table lists this clone with a few counts. CDR3 amino acids: CASSGYPGGEQYF. For the CDR3, the DNA is TGCGCCAGCAGCGGCTACCCCGGGGGCGAGCAGTACTTC. The chain is built from TRBV5-1 and TRBJ2-7, with D possibly being TRBD2 (6 bases). The CDR3 is 13 amino acids. Germline V gene sequence: CDR1 SGHRS, CDR2 YFSETQ. With 4 bases removed from V and 6 bases from J, the gap between germline ends came to 14 bases. The variable domain in full, with the rest retrieved from reference TRBV5-1 and TRBJ2-7, is KAGVTQTPRYLIKTRGQQVTLSCSPISGHRSVSWYQQTPGQGLQFLFEYFSETQRNKGNFPGRFSGRQFSNSRSEMNVSTLELGDSALYLCASSGYPGGEQYFGPGTRLTVT.

This clone appeared a single time. The chain has TRBV14 and TRBJ1-1; D perhaps matches TRBD1 (5 bases). The V gene's germline CDR1 is SGHDN and CDR2 FVKESK. The CDR3 contains 14 residues. Deletions cut 1 base from V and 1 base from J, with 7 bases between. The CDR3 coding sequence is TGTGCCAGCAGCCAAGGGGGCGCGAACACTGAAGCTTTCTTT. Protein sequence: CASSQGGANTEAFF.

The chain combines TRBV27 with TRBJ2-1; 8 positions agree with TRBD2. This CDR3 contains 16 residues. V was clipped by 2 bases and J by 8 bases; unmatched bases: 11. Germline CDR1 MNHEY, CDR2 SMNVEV (reference sequence). The DNA of the CDR3 is TGTGCCAGCAGTTTAATGCGAGCGGGGGCTTGGGATGAGCAGTTCTTC. Its protein is CASSLMRAGAWDEQFF.

This clone was recorded once. This sequence joins TRBV5-1 and TRBJ1-4; 8 bases agree with TRBD1. The V gene end was trimmed by 2 bases and the J gene end by 4 bases; junction bases not matched to a gene: 1. CDR1 and CDR2 from the germline V gene are SGHRS and YFSETQ. The CDR3 has 14 residues. The CDR3 DNA sequence: TGCGCCAGCAGCTTACAGGGGGATAATGAAAAACTGTTTTTT. Its translation is CASSLQGDNEKLFF.